This T cell receptor beta chain originates from a study of cytomegalovirus exposure and HLA in healthy donors. Study results and limitations: Later analysis placed DRB1 highest and HLA-C lowest in TCR association rates, which differed by HLA locus. An analysis was carried out later, and it reportedly showed fewer N-insertions in an Asian-associated ancestry cluster than the approximately 610-donor mean.

Remarks on this clone: Its antigen remains unknown.

This CDR3 region has 15 residues. V dropped 3 bases and J dropped 5; count of bases not matched to a gene: 6. Looked up from germline, CDR1 is MDHEN and CDR2 is SYDVKM. Vbeta (60) and Jbeta (13) primers were used in the PCR. Here immunoSEQ multiplex PCR was the method, and the copy in TCRdb shows in-frame clones only, minus some. The data contain roughly 300,000 clones, 70% to 90% of them singletons. Specimen: PBMCs. The TCR originated in a man in his forties or fifties in good health and CMV-seropositive. The chain couples TRBV28 to TRBJ2-7; 11 bases agree with TRBD2. The CDR3 protein is CASSFSSGRFHEQYF. The CDR3 DNA reads as TGTGCCAGCAGTTTTTCTAGCGGGAGGTTTCACGAGCAGTACTTC.